Listed here are 31 T cell receptor beta chains from one sample, sequenced in a study of cytomegalovirus exposure and HLA in healthy donors. It was with 60 Vbeta and 13 Jbeta primers that the PCR ran. The protocol was immunoSEQ multiplex PCR, while the TCRdb copy is restricted to in-frame clones and leaves out a portion. The sample data list about 140,000 clones. Sequencing input: PBMCs. These receptors all come from a woman aged 18-35 years in good health and CMV-seronegative.

The rearrangement uses TRBV4-2 and TRBJ2-1; no reliable D call. Between the trimmed V and J ends, which lost 0 bases and 8 bases, there was a span of 14 bases. Germline CDR1 LGHNA, CDR2 YNFKEQ. CDR3 length: 15 amino acids. The CDR3 DNA reads as TGTGCCAGCAGCCAAGAGTGGCAGAATACCGATGAGCAGTTCTTC. It encodes CASSQEWQNTDEQFF.

The rearrangement links TRBV7-2 to TRBJ2-3; 7 bases map to TRBD2. This CDR3 is 18 amino acids long. With V trimmed by 1 base and J by 2 bases, 12 bases remained unmatched. Germline CDR1 SGHTA, CDR2 FQGNSA. The CDR3 region has the DNA TGTGCCAGCAGCTTAGAGGGGATGGGGGGGAGTCTCACAGATACGCAGTATTTT. Encoded protein: CASSLEGMGGSLTDTQYF.

The J gene is TRBJ2-5, the V gene TRBV15; no clear D. Trimming cost V 1 base and J 2 bases, with 5 bases left between them. This CDR3 region has 13 residues. The germline gives CDR1 LNHNV, CDR2 YYDKDF (reference sequence). CDR3 protein: CATSRVSQETQYF. The DNA for the CDR3 is TGTGCCACCAGCAGAGTATCTCAAGAGACCCAGTACTTC.

V gene TRBV11-3 combines with J gene TRBJ1-1, with 8 positions matching TRBD1. The CDR3 has 15 residues. Per the germline V gene, CDR1 is SGHNT and CDR2 is YENEEA. The V gene end was trimmed by 1 base and the J gene end by 1 base; junction bases not matched to a gene: 2. The CDR3 DNA reads TGTGCCAGCAGCTTAGTTCAGGGGGCGAACACTGAAGCTTTCTTT. Translation gives CASSLVQGANTEAFF.

V usage is TRBV11-2 and J usage is TRBJ2-2; TRBD2 aligns across 7 bases. Germline V gives CDR1 SGHAT, CDR2 FQNNGV. Unmatched junction bases numbered 8, after V lost 7 bases and J lost 3 bases. The CDR3 is 15 amino acids. The CDR3 spells CASTVGGSDTGELFF. The CDR3 nucleotides are TGTGCCAGCACCGTGGGGGGGTCCGACACCGGGGAGCTGTTTTTT.

This sequence joins TRBV4-2 and TRBJ2-2; a possible D gene is TRBD1 (5 bases). Looked up from germline, CDR1 is LGHNA and CDR2 is YNFKEQ. The CDR3 extends over 15 amino acids. V was trimmed by 0 bases and J by 3 bases, leaving 8 bases between them. The CDR3 coding sequence is TGTGCCAGCAGCCAAGAGACAGCCTACACCGGGGAGCTGTTTTTT. This encodes CASSQETAYTGELFF.

The gene calls are TRBV28 and TRBJ2-7; 10 nucleotides align to TRBD1. Trimming cost V 7 bases and J 6 bases; bases outside gene matches: 12. This CDR3 is 15 amino acids long. The germline gives CDR1 MDHEN, CDR2 SYDVKM. CDR3 loop: CASTQMAGQGSEQYF. The CDR3 DNA sequence: TGTGCCAGCACCCAAATGGCGGGACAGGGGAGCGAGCAGTACTTC.

The genes are TRBV9 and TRBJ1-1; the match to TRBD1 covers 7 bases. The length of the CDR3 is 14 residues. The germline V gene encodes CDR1 SGDLS and CDR2 YYNGEE. J gave up 5 bases and V 4 bases, and 8 bases lay outside the gene matches. This chain's CDR3 is CASSTGEFGTEAFF. The DNA of the CDR3 is TGTGCCAGCAGCACAGGGGAGTTTGGAACTGAAGCTTTCTTT.

V and J are TRBV19 and TRBJ1-1, with a possible D match to TRBD1 (5 bases). The V end was cut by 5 bases, the J end by 5 bases, with 18 bases between. This CDR3 has 15 amino acids. Germline V gene lookup returns CDR1 LNHDA and CDR2 SQIVND (reference sequence). The CDR3 DNA sequence: TGTGCCAGTAGTCCTACGGCGACCCGACAGACTGAAGCTTTCTTT. Encoded protein: CASSPTATRQTEAFF.

The chain employs TRBV2 and TRBJ1-3, with D unclear. The CDR3 has 15 amino acids. Germline V gene data show CDR1 as SNHLY and CDR2 as FYNNEI. V lost 4 bases, J lost 0 bases, and 10 bases lay in between. The CDR3 nucleotides read TGTGCCAGCAGTGGCCAGATTTTCTCTGGAAACACCATATATTTT. It is translated as CASSGQIFSGNTIYF.

V and J are TRBV30 and TRBJ2-3; 9 bases are shared with TRBD2. The germline V gene encodes CDR1 GTSNPN and CDR2 SVGIG (reference sequence). CDR3 length: 15 amino acids. Trimming cost V 3 bases and J 5 bases; bases outside gene matches: 9. DNA for the CDR3: TGTGCCTGGAGGCAATTAGCGGGAGTAGGAGATACGCAGTATTTT. Its protein product is CAWRQLAGVGDTQYF.

This chain connects TRBV10-3 to TRBJ2-7; TRBD1 agrees at 7 bases. The CDR3 extends over 13 amino acids. The J segment lost 6 bases and the V segment lost 10 bases, leaving 12 bases of the junction unmatched. The germline V gene has CDR1 ENHRY and CDR2 SYGVKD. CDR3 sequence reads: CATRTGEGSEQYV. Here the CDR3 DNA reads TGTGCCACCAGGACAGGCGAGGGTTCCGAGCAGTACGTC.

V and J are TRBV7-6 and TRBJ2-2, with 7 nucleotides matching TRBD1. This CDR3 spans 15 amino acids. Looked up from germline, CDR1 is SGHVS and CDR2 is FNYEAQ. The trim removed 1 base at V and 4 bases at J, leaving 3 bases unmatched. CDR3 in DNA: TGTGCCAGCAGCTTAGGGGGACAGTCCACCGGGGAGCTGTTTTTT. Its translation: CASSLGGQSTGELFF.

The rearrangement uses TRBV4-2 and TRBJ2-3; 13 bases are a match to TRBD2. V trimming: 1 base; J trimming: 4 bases; junction bases outside the gene matches: 8. CDR3 length: 18 residues. Per the germline V gene, CDR1 is LGHNA and CDR2 is YNFKEQ. CDR3 loop: CASSQVAWTSGSSDTQYF. Written as DNA, the CDR3 is TGTGCCAGCAGCCAAGTCGCATGGACTAGCGGGAGCTCAGATACGCAGTATTTT.

V gene TRBV7-9 combines with J gene TRBJ2-5, with D possibly being TRBD1 (6 bases). This CDR3 has 16 amino acids. V was pared by 1 base and J by 2 bases, with 14 bases between. The germline CDR1 and CDR2 sequences are SEHNR and FQNEAQ (reference sequence). The chain's CDR3 is CASSLVAGAGQETQYF. The CDR3 region has the DNA TGTGCCAGCAGCTTAGTCGCAGGGGCCGGGCAAGAGACCCAGTACTTC.

V and J are TRBV2 and TRBJ1-4; no clear D gene. The germline V gene encodes CDR1 SNHLY and CDR2 FYNNEI. V gave up 3 bases and J gave up 10 bases, with 12 bases separating them. The CDR3 consists of 13 residues. CDR3 nucleotides: TGTGCCAGCAGTGACAGGCGTGAGGGAAAACTGTTTTTT. Amino acid sequence: CASSDRREGKLFF.

The chain combines TRBV6-1 with TRBJ1-5, with 10 bases lining up with TRBD1. The CDR3 length is 15 residues. Trimming cost V 3 bases and J 7 bases; bases outside gene matches: 6. The germline CDR1 and CDR2 sequences are MNHNS and SASEGT. The CDR3 region has the DNA TGTGCCAGCAGTGAGACAGACAGGGGGCGACAGCCCCAGCATTTT. It is translated as CASSETDRGRQPQHF.

The chain joins TRBV9 to TRBJ1-1, with unresolved D. The CDR3 has 13 amino acids. CDR1 and CDR2 (germline): SGDLS, YYNGEE. Trimming took 6 bases from V and 3 from J, leaving 12 bases between them. For the CDR3, the DNA is TGTGCCAGCACATTGGCGGAAGACACTGAAGCTTTCTTT. Translating gives CASTLAEDTEAFF.

The chain has TRBV11-3 and TRBJ2-2; 8 positions agree with TRBD1. There are 15 residues in the CDR3. CDR1 and CDR2 (germline): SGHNT, YENEEA. V was pared by 4 bases and J by 3 bases, with 4 bases of the junction left unmatched. The CDR3 nucleotides are TGTGCCAGCAGCTCCGGACAGGGCTACACCGGGGAGCTGTTTTTT. Translation gives CASSSGQGYTGELFF.

This chain connects TRBV2 to TRBJ2-2, with D perhaps TRBD1 (6 bases). Trimming removed 2 bases at V and 5 bases at J, with 6 bases between. The V gene's germline CDR1 is SNHLY and CDR2 FYNNEI. This CDR3 region has 13 residues. CDR3 sequence: CASSEQGTGELFF. CDR3 DNA sequence: TGTGCCAGCAGTGAACAGGGGACCGGGGAGCTGTTTTTT.

The CDR3 DNA is TGTGCCAGTAAGAGAAAAAGTTTTAGCGGGAGAGGCACAGATACGCAGTATTTT. Translating it yields CASKRKSFSGRGTDTQYF. V and J are TRBV28 and TRBJ2-3; 9 positions match TRBD2. The CDR3 is made up of 18 amino acids. Germline V lookup: CDR1 MDHEN, CDR2 SYDVKM. V shed 9 bases, J shed 1 base, and the junction held 17 bases outside the gene matches.

This chain links TRBV7-3 with TRBJ2-2; 12 bases align to TRBD2. The CDR3 consists of 16 residues. Germline CDR1 SGHTA, CDR2 FQGTGA. V shed 5 bases and J 3 bases; nucleotides not matched to a gene: 4. The CDR3 here is CASSPGTSGYTGELFF. The DNA for the CDR3 is TGTGCCAGCAGCCCTGGGACTAGCGGGTACACCGGGGAGCTGTTTTTT. The full variable domain, in which reference TRBV7-3 and TRBJ2-2 provide the parts outside the CDR3, is GAGVSQTPSNKVTEKGKYVELRCDPISGHTALYWYRQSLGQGPEFLIYFQGTGAADDSGLPNDRFFAVRPEGSVSTLKIQRTERGDSAVYLCASSPGTSGYTGELFFGEGSRLTVL.

The chain is built from TRBV7-9 and TRBJ2-3; a weak D match, TRBD1 (5 bases). V shed 6 bases and J shed 6 bases, with 10 bases lying between them. Germline V gene lookup returns CDR1 SEHNR and CDR2 FQNEAQ (reference sequence). This CDR3 has 12 amino acids. CDR3 amino acids: CASSPRQDTQYF. CDR3 bases: TGTGCCAGCAGTCCAAGACAGGATACGCAGTATTTT.

This chain joins TRBV27 and TRBJ1-5; possible D gene TRBD1, 6 bases. V lost 5 bases and J 7 bases, leaving 15 bases between the germline ends. CDR1 is MNHEY, CDR2 SMNVEV, per germline (reference sequence). The CDR3 consists of 14 residues. The CDR3: CASSRGGSIQPQHF. The CDR3, as DNA: TGTGCCAGCAGTCGAGGGGGATCGATCCAGCCCCAGCATTTT.

CDR3: CASSVGDGRAGTGELFF. In nucleotides, the CDR3 is TGTGCCAGCAGCGTAGGGGACGGGAGGGCAGGGACCGGGGAGCTGTTTTTT. The V and J genes are TRBV9 and TRBJ2-2; 8 bases map to TRBD2. The V segment lost 0 bases and the J segment 5 bases; nucleotides outside the gene matches: 9. The germline gives CDR1 SGDLS, CDR2 YYNGEE. The length of the CDR3 is 17 residues.

The gene calls are TRBV4-1 and TRBJ1-2, with D perhaps matching TRBD1 (6 bases). In germline, CDR1 is MGHRA, CDR2 YSYEKL. This CDR3 region has 17 residues. V was clipped by 5 bases and J by 0 bases, with 19 bases between them. The CDR3: CASSSRQVRGPNYGYTF. The CDR3 region has the DNA TGCGCCAGCAGCTCCCGACAGGTGAGGGGCCCTAACTATGGCTACACCTTC.

V gene TRBV19 combines with J gene TRBJ2-1; 14 bases line up with TRBD2. This CDR3 has 17 amino acids. Germline CDR1 reads LNHDA; CDR2 reads SQIVND (reference sequence). The ends lost 4 bases at V and 1 base at J; junction bases unmatched: 3. DNA for the CDR3: TGTGCCAGTAGTACGGGACTAGCGGGAGTTTCCTACAATGAGCAGTTCTTC. Its translation is CASSTGLAGVSYNEQFF.

The rearrangement links TRBV28 to TRBJ2-7; 11 nucleotides line up with TRBD2. This CDR3 is 17 amino acids long. From germline, CDR1 is MDHEN and CDR2 SYDVKM. The junction had 10 bases not matched to a gene; V was cut back by 5 bases and J by 1 base. The CDR3 DNA sequence: TGTGCCAGCAGTCCCCCGGGGCTAGCGGGAGGTTCCTACGAGCAGTACGTC. Translating gives CASSPPGLAGGSYEQYV.

The chain has TRBV6-4 and TRBJ1-5; a possible D gene is TRBD1 (5 bases). The CDR3 covers 15 residues. Trimming took off 0 bases at V and 11 bases at J, with 17 bases between the two ends. Germline V CDR1 and CDR2: MRHNA, SNTAGT. Here the CDR3 DNA reads TGTGCCAGCAGTGACTCGTTCCGCCCAGGGTGGGCCCAGCATTTT. Its protein is CASSDSFRPGWAQHF.

V is TRBV7-8 and J is TRBJ2-7; TRBD2 matches 7 bases. Trimming removed 5 bases from V and 6 bases from J; junction bases left unmatched: 4. In germline, CDR1 is SGHVS, CDR2 FQNEAQ. This CDR3 is 12 amino acids long. CDR3 sequence: CASSPGGREQYF. CDR3 bases: TGTGCCAGCAGCCCGGGGGGACGCGAGCAGTACTTC.

Notes on this clone: One end of the junction varies from germline; a read error may be responsible. This chain uses TRBV10-3 with TRBJ2-5, with no clear D. Germline V CDR1 and CDR2: ENHRY, SYGVKD. The CDR3 contains 8 residues. The DNA for the CDR3 is TGTGCCATCAGACTTTCTGACTTC. Its translation: CAIRLSDF.